This entry lists 22 T cell receptor beta chains sequenced from one sample in a study of a mutant IDH1 vaccine in newly diagnosed glioma. For these TCRs, the target antigens are not known. Using immunoSEQ multiplex PCR, the repertoire was profiled, and TCRdb retains in-frame clones only, with some absent. The sample records 69,000 or so clones, around 84% being singletons. The time point denotes: week 35, safety follow-up. Topical imiquimod was applied with each vaccine dose, which held 300 ug of mutant IDH1 20-mer peptide. The source was PBMCs, collected from a glioma patient whose treatment included an IDH1 peptide vaccine. Every receptor here comes from a man younger than 40 with glioma.

The chain uses TRBV6-1 and TRBJ1-4; 9 bases fit TRBD1. Per the germline V gene, CDR1 is MNHNS and CDR2 is SASEGT. The V gene end was trimmed by 4 bases and the J gene end by 3 bases; junction bases not matched to a gene: 6. The CDR3 consists of 16 residues. The CDR3 bases are TGTGCCAGCAGTGTCGGGACAGGGAACCCTAATGAAAAACTGTTTTTT. As protein: CASSVGTGNPNEKLFF.

The gene calls are TRBV14 and TRBJ2-1; 8 bases agree with TRBD2. Germline CDR1 SGHDN, CDR2 FVKESK. The CDR3 loop spans 18 amino acids. Trimming took 4 bases from V and 5 from J; bases not matched to a gene: 16. The CDR3: CASSLLRGGPRGHNEQFF. Written as DNA, the CDR3 is TGTGCCAGCAGCCTGCTGCGCGGGGGGCCCAGGGGCCACAATGAGCAGTTCTTC.

The V and J genes are TRBV6-5 and TRBJ2-1; 9 nucleotides line up with TRBD2. J gave up 6 bases and V 4 bases, and 7 bases lay outside the gene matches. Per the germline V gene, CDR1 is MNHEY and CDR2 is SVGAGI. The CDR3 has 15 amino acids. The CDR3 sequence is CASSWGLASFNEQFF. The CDR3 DNA reads as TGTGCCAGCAGTTGGGGACTAGCAAGTTTCAATGAGCAGTTCTTC.

J is TRBJ1-1 and V is TRBV27; possible D gene TRBD1, 5 bases. Trimming took off 2 bases at V and 4 bases at J, with 14 bases between the two ends. The CDR3 contains 15 residues. The germline CDR1 and CDR2 sequences are MNHEY and SMNVEV (reference sequence). CDR3: CASSLVSGKSTEAFF. The CDR3 coding sequence is TGTGCCAGCAGTTTAGTATCAGGGAAAAGCACTGAAGCTTTCTTT.

This clone occurred a few times. This chain's CDR3 is CASSLGGNMNTEAFF. The DNA for the CDR3 is TGTGCCAGCAGCCTTGGGGGAAACATGAACACTGAAGCTTTCTTT. J is TRBJ1-1 and V is TRBV2; maybe TRBD1 (5 bases). The CDR3 runs to 15 residues. Germline V gene lookup returns CDR1 SNHLY and CDR2 FYNNEI. Trimming took 6 bases from V and 0 from J, leaving 14 bases between them.

This chain connects TRBV6-6 to TRBJ2-7, with D perhaps TRBD1 (5 bases). Germline V gene sequence: CDR1 MNHNY, CDR2 SVGAGI (reference sequence). The length of the CDR3 is 16 residues. The V gene lost 0 bases and the J gene lost 2 bases, with 14 bases spanning the gap. The CDR3 DNA sequence: TGTGCCAGCAGTTACTCGGGGCAGGAAAGTCCCTACGAGCAGTACTTC. Protein sequence: CASSYSGQESPYEQYF.

This chain links TRBV30 with TRBJ1-4; the D is unclear. The CDR3 sequence is 11 residues long. Looked up from germline, CDR1 is GTSNPN and CDR2 is SVGIG (reference sequence). V lost 2 bases and J lost 8, with 6 bases in between. The CDR3 loop reads CAWSFKEKLFF. CDR3 coding DNA: TGTGCCTGGAGTTTTAAAGAAAAACTGTTTTTT.

This clone came up a few times. The chain couples TRBV7-2 to TRBJ2-7; no firm D call. V dropped 5 bases and J dropped 0 bases, with 2 bases sitting between them. Germline loops: CDR1 SGHTA, CDR2 FQGNSA. CDR3 length: 11 residues. Here the CDR3 reads CASSHSYEQYF. CDR3 coding DNA: TGTGCCAGCAGCCACTCCTACGAGCAGTACTTC.

The rearrangement links TRBV7-6 to TRBJ2-7; the D is unclear. Trimming pared 2 bases from V and 7 bases from J, leaving 15 bases between. This CDR3 is built from 14 residues. Germline V lookup: CDR1 SGHVS, CDR2 FNYEAQ. CDR3 in DNA: TGTGCCAGCAGCTTAAAAGCAGGCCCTAGAGAGCAGTACTTC. It yields the protein CASSLKAGPREQYF.

CDR3 coding DNA: TGCGCCAGCAGGCGGGACAGCTTAGCCTACGAGCAGTACTTC. This sequence encodes CASRRDSLAYEQYF. The rearrangement joins TRBV4-3 to TRBJ2-7, with D possibly matching TRBD1 (7 bases). The germline V and J ends were trimmed by 6 bases and 2 bases, with 14 bases remaining between them. CDR1 and CDR2 from the germline V gene are LGHNA and YSLEER. CDR3 size: 14 residues.

The chain joins TRBV7-2 to TRBJ2-7, with TRBD2 matching 11 bases. CDR3 size: 14 residues. The germline CDR1 and CDR2 sequences are SGHTA and FQGNSA. Trimming removed 8 bases from V and 2 bases from J; junction bases left unmatched: 5. Here the CDR3 reads CASSGSGRAYEQYF. The CDR3 DNA is TGTGCCAGCTCTGGTAGCGGGAGGGCCTACGAGCAGTACTTC.

V gene TRBV7-8 combines with J gene TRBJ1-1; D uncertain. V lost 1 base, J lost 1 base, and 7 bases lay in between. This CDR3 has 14 amino acids. Germline loops: CDR1 SGHVS, CDR2 FQNEAQ. CDR3 sequence (DNA): TGTGCCAGCAGCTTAGAATACGGGAACACTGAAGCTTTCTTT. This encodes CASSLEYGNTEAFF.

The chain is built from TRBV5-1 and TRBJ1-6; D may be TRBD1 (5 bases). Germline V gene data show CDR1 as SGHRS and CDR2 as YFSETQ. Trimming removed 0 bases at V and 9 bases at J, with 7 bases between. The CDR3 is 13 amino acids. The CDR3 sequence is CASSLADSSPLHF. DNA for the CDR3: TGCGCCAGCAGCTTGGCCGACAGTTCACCCCTCCACTTT.

This chain's CDR3 is CASSLQGAGETQYF. CDR3 in DNA: TGTGCCAGCAGCTTACAGGGGGCGGGAGAGACCCAGTACTTC. The V and J genes are TRBV2 and TRBJ2-5; 9 nucleotides align to TRBD1. The CDR3 length is 14 residues. Germline V gene lookup returns CDR1 SNHLY and CDR2 FYNNEI. Unmatched junction bases numbered 6, after V lost 6 bases and J lost 4 bases.

The CDR3 DNA is TGTGCCAGCCGCAGGCAGGGGCGGGTCACCGGGGAGCTGTTTTTT. Protein product: CASRRQGRVTGELFF. The chain uses TRBV5-4 and TRBJ2-2; tentative D call: TRBD1 (6 bases). This CDR3 comprises 15 residues. From germline, CDR1 is SGHNT and CDR2 YYREEE (reference sequence). V gave up 7 bases and J gave up 4 bases, with 17 bases separating them.

In its sample, this clone was seen many times. The V gene is TRBV4-3, the J gene TRBJ2-6; no definite D call. The CDR3 extends over 16 amino acids. Trimming shortened V by 0 bases and J by 0 bases, and 6 bases separated the two germline ends. Germline lookup yields CDR1 LGHNA and CDR2 YSLEER. CDR3: CASSQDPLSGANVLTF. CDR3 nucleotides: TGCGCCAGCAGCCAAGATCCCCTCTCTGGGGCCAACGTCCTGACTTTC.

This clone was found a few times. Different DNA sequences within this sample yield the same CDR3. The chain's CDR3 is CASSLAGFGQPQHF. Here the CDR3 DNA reads TGTGCCAGCAGCTTAGCAGGATTCGGGCAGCCCCAGCATTTT. This sequence joins TRBV7-9 and TRBJ1-5, with no clear D. This CDR3 comprises 14 residues. Trimming shortened V by 0 bases and J by 7 bases, and 10 bases separated the two germline ends. Looked up from germline, CDR1 is SEHNR and CDR2 is FQNEAQ (reference sequence).

The chain combines TRBV5-1 with TRBJ2-2; TRBD1 matches at 10 bases. V shed 9 bases, J shed 1 base, and the junction held 6 bases outside the gene matches. Germline V lookup: CDR1 SGHRS, CDR2 YFSETQ. This CDR3 has 15 residues. CDR3 sequence: CATRQGARNTGELFF. The DNA of the CDR3 is TGCGCCACACGACAGGGGGCGCGGAACACCGGGGAGCTGTTTTTT. The variable domain in full, with the rest retrieved from reference TRBV5-1 and TRBJ2-2, is KAGVTQTPRYLIKTRGQQVTLSCSPISGHRSVSWYQQTPGQGLQFLFEYFSETQRNKGNFPGRFSGRQFSNSRSEMNVSTLELGDSALYLCATRQGARNTGELFFGEGSRLTVL.

DNA for the CDR3: TGTGCCAGCAGTGAATCGGACAAAGCTAACTATGGCTACACCTTC. It translates to CASSESDKANYGYTF. The rearrangement uses TRBV2 and TRBJ1-2; D is perhaps TRBD1 (5 bases). Trimming took off 2 bases at V and 0 bases at J, with 10 bases between the two ends. Germline CDR1 is SNHLY and CDR2 is FYNNEI. This CDR3 spans 15 amino acids.

The chain couples TRBV15 to TRBJ2-1; D remains unclear. Germline V lookup: CDR1 LNHNV, CDR2 YYDKDF (reference sequence). There are 16 residues in the CDR3. V lost 1 base, J lost 9 bases, and 19 bases lay in between. The CDR3 nucleotides read TGTGCCACCAGCAGAGTAGGCCTCGCAGCTACCGGTGAGCAGTTCTTC. This translates into CATSRVGLAATGEQFF.

In this sample, this clone turned up a few times. This chain connects TRBV30 to TRBJ1-4; the D is unclear. The ends were cut back, 0 bases at V and 11 bases at J, with 7 bases in the middle. Germline-derived CDR1 and CDR2 are GTSNPN and SVGIG (reference sequence). CDR3 size: 11 residues. The CDR3 coding sequence is TGTGCCTGGAGTGTACGAGATAAACTGTTTTTT. Translation: CAWSVRDKLFF.

This chain uses TRBV14 with TRBJ2-7; possible D gene TRBD2, 5 bases. The CDR3 is 15 residues long. Trimming cost V 5 bases and J 0 bases, with 14 bases left between them. CDR1 and CDR2 from the germline V gene are SGHDN and FVKESK. CDR3 sequence: CASSDKTGFSYEQYF. The CDR3 region has the DNA TGTGCCAGCAGCGATAAAACGGGGTTCTCCTACGAGCAGTACTTC.